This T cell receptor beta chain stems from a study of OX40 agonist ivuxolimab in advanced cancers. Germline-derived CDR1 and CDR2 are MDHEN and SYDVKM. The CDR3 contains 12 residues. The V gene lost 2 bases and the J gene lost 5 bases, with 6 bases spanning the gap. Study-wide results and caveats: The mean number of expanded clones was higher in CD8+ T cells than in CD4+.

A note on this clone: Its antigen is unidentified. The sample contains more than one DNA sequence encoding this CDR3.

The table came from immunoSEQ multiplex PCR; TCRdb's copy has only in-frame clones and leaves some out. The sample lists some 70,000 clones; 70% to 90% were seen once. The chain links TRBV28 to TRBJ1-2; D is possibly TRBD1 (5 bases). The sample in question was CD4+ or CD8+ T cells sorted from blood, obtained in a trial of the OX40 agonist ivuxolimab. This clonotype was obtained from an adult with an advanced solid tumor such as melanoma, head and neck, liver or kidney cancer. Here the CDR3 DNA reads TGTGCCAGCAGTTTACAGGGATATGGCTACACCTTC. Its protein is CASSLQGYGYTF.